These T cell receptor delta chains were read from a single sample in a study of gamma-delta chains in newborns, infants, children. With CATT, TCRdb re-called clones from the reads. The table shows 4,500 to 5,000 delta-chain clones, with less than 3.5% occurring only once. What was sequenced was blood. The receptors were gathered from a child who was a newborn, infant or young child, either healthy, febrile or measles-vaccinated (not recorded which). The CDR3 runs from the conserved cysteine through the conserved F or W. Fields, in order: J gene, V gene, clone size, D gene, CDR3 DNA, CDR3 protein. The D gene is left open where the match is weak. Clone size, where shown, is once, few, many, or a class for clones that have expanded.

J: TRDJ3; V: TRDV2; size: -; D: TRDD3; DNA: TGTGCCTGTGACGTACTGGGGGCTTTCTCCTGGGACACCCGACAGATGTTTTTC; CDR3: CACDVLGAFSWDTRQMFF
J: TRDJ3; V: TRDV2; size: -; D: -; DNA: TGTGCCTGTGACACCTGGGGTTCGAGCTCCTGGGACACCCGACAGATGTTTTTC; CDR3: CACDTWGSSSWDTRQMFF
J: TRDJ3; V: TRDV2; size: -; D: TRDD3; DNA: TGTGCCTGTGACACCGGATACTGGGGGATACAGGGCTCCTGGGACACCCGACAGATGTTTTTC; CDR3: CACDTGYWGIQGSWDTRQMFF
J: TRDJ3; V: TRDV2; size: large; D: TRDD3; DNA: TGTGCCTGTGACACCGTACTGGGGGACTCCTGGGACACCCGACAGATGTTTTTC; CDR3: CACDTVLGDSWDTRQMFF
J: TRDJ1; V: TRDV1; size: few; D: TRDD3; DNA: TGTGCTCTTGGGGAACCTCCCTTGGGGGATACGATCAACACCGATAAACTCATCTTT; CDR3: CALGEPPLGDTINTDKLIF
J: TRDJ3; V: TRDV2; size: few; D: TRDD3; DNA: TGTGCCTGTGACACGATGGGGGATCGAAGCTCCTGGGACACCCGACAGATGTTTTTC; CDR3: CACDTMGDRSSWDTRQMFF
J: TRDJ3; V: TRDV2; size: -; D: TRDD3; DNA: TGTGCCTGTGACCCAGTACTGGGGGATCTCTACTCCTGGGACACCCGACAGATGTTTTTC; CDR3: CACDPVLGDLYSWDTRQMFF
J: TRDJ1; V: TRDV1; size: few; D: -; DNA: TGTGCTCTTGGGGCTTCCTGGGGCTACACCGATAAACTCATCTTT; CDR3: CALGASWGYTDKLIF
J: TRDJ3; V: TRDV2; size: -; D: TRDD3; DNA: TGTGCCTGTGACAGGCTCGCTGGGGGCTCCTGGGACACCCGACAGATGTTTTTC; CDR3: CACDRLAGGSWDTRQMFF
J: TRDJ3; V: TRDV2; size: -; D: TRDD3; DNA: TGTGCCTGTGACACCGGTACTGGGGGATATGGTAGCTCCTGGGACACCCGACAGATGTTTTTC; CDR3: CACDTGTGGYGSSWDTRQMFF
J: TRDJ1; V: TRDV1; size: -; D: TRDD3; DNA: TGTGCTCTTGGGGAATACTGCATTACTGGGGGCCACACCGATAAACTCATCTTT; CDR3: CALGEYCITGGHTDKLIF
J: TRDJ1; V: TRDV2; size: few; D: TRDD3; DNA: TGTGCCTGTGACACACTGAGGGATACGTACACCGATAAACTCATCTTT; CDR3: CACDTLRDTYTDKLIF
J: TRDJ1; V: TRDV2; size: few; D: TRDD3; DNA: TGTGCCTGTGACACCGTACTGGGGGATACTCGTCACACCGATAAACTCATCTTT; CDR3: CACDTVLGDTRHTDKLIF
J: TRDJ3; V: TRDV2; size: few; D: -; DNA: TGTGCCTGTGACACCGTGCTGGTGGACAGCTCCTGGGACACCCGACAGATGTTTTTC; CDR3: CACDTVLVDSSWDTRQMFF
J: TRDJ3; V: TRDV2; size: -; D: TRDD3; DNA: TGTGCCTGTGACAGCTGGGGGGGCAGCTCCTGGGGCACCCGACAGATGTTTTTC; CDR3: CACDSWGGSSWGTRQMFF
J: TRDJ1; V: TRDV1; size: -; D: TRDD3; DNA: TGTGCTCTTGGGGATCCTTTCCCTACTGGGGGATACCTTAGGGGACTCATCTTT; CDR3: CALGDPFPTGGYLRGLIF
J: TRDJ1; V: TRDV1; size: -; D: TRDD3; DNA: TGTGCTCTTGGGGAACTGGGGCTGGGGGTACGGTACACCGATAAACTCATCTTT; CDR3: CALGELGLGVRYTDKLIF
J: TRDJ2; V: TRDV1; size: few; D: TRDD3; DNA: TGTGCTCTTGGGGGGGTGGGGGATGTTCCAGCACAACTCTTCTTT; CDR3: CALGGVGDVPAQLFF
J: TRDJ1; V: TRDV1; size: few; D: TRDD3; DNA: TGTGCTCTTGGGGAACTAGTGGTCCTAAACTGGGGGATACAGGTCACCGATAAACTCATCTTT; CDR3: CALGELVVLNWGIQVTDKLIF